This T cell receptor beta chain was recorded in a study of T cell responses to AZD1222 COVID-19 vaccine. Produced via immunoSEQ multiplex PCR; TCRdb's table is partial and in-frame only. The table records 150,000 or so clones, around nine tenths of them present only once. The CDR3 sequence is 15 residues long. Germline V gives CDR1 MDHEN, CDR2 SYDVKM. The J segment lost 3 bases and the V segment lost 5 bases, leaving 7 bases of the junction unmatched. The starting material was peripheral blood, obtained on day 0 of MenACWY control vaccination. The chain joins TRBV28 to TRBJ2-1; 7 nucleotides align to TRBD2. This TCR was recovered from an adult in good health. The CDR3 loop is CASSGLGRGYNEQFF. The CDR3 DNA is TGTGCCAGCAGTGGCCTGGGGAGGGGCTACAATGAGCAGTTCTTC.